This T cell receptor (beta chain) was obtained from a study of T cell responses to AZD1222 COVID-19 vaccine. The wider study: Second doses that came at about 4 or about 12 weeks were put together.

Study conclusions and caveats: Unmutated variant regions are reportedly targeted by nearly half of spike-specific TCRs. Compared with day 0, the breadth and depth of the Spike-specific TCR repertoire rose significantly after two doses of AZD1222.

Measured with immunoSEQ multiplex PCR; TCRdb has only the in-frame clones, and not every one. The table has approximately 130,000 clones, over 90% seen once. V lost 2 bases and J 8 bases, leaving 4 bases between the germline ends. Germline assignment: CDR1 SGHVS and CDR2 FNYEAQ. The CDR3 runs to 11 residues. Concerning this clone itself: Its specificity is not known.

The chain employs TRBV7-6 and TRBJ2-1, with unresolved D. This clonotype originated in an adult in good health. This material consisted of peripheral blood, taken on day 0 of AZD1222 vaccination. CDR3 nucleotides: TGTGCCAGCAGCTTATTTGATGAGCAGTTCTTC. It codes for CASSLFDEQFF.